These 32 T cell receptor beta chains originate from one sample sequenced in a study of shared clonotypes between healthy human individuals. Assay: immunoSEQ multiplex PCR; the TCRdb copy retains only in-frame clones and omits some. The sample includes about 580,000 clones, roughly 98% of them seen just once. The naive CD8 fraction comprised CD45RO-negative cells positively selected for CCR7 and excluded terminally differentiated effector memory CD45RA+ cells. Material for sequencing was naive CD8+ T cells sorted from blood. Receptor source: a man aged 25-45 years in good health.

The rearrangement links TRBV5-6 to TRBJ2-1; TRBD2 is a possible D gene (6 bases). Between the trimmed V and J ends, which lost 4 bases and 4 bases, there was a span of 18 bases. Germline V lookup: CDR1 SGHDT, CDR2 YYEEEE. The CDR3 is 16 amino acids. CDR3 residues: CASSPGLIAVYNEQFF. The CDR3 bases are TGTGCCAGCAGCCCGGGCTTGATAGCGGTTTACAATGAGCAGTTCTTC.

The rearrangement joins TRBV30 to TRBJ2-5, with D uncertain. V was trimmed by 4 bases and J by 0 bases, leaving 3 bases between them. This CDR3 spans 11 amino acids. In germline, CDR1 is GTSNPN, CDR2 SVGIG (reference sequence). As DNA, the CDR3 is TGTGCCTGGATGGACCAAGAGACCCAGTACTTC. Translation gives CAWMDQETQYF. The complete variable domain, with remaining parts taken from reference TRBV30 and TRBJ2-5, reads SQTIHQWPATLVQPVGSPLSLECTVEGTSNPNLYWYRQAAGRGLQLLFYSVGIGQISSEVPQNLSASRPQDRQFILSSKKLLLSDSGFYLCAWMDQETQYFGPGTRLLVL.

The V and J genes are TRBV11-2 and TRBJ2-7; no definite D call. CDR1 and CDR2 from the germline V gene are SGHAT and FQNNGV. The V end lost 1 base, the J end lost 3 bases, and 7 bases lay between the germline ends. This CDR3 contains 13 residues. DNA for the CDR3: TGTGCCAGCAGCTTAGCTCAACTCTACGAGCAGTACTTC. This gives the protein CASSLAQLYEQYF.

The rearrangement uses TRBV27 and TRBJ1-5; a possible D gene is TRBD1 (6 bases). The length of the CDR3 is 13 residues. Germline V lookup: CDR1 MNHEY, CDR2 SMNVEV (reference sequence). Trimming took 8 bases from V and 5 from J, leaving 13 bases between them. The CDR3 nucleotides read TGTGCCAGCGGAACACAGGGATATCAGCCCCAGCATTTT. Protein sequence: CASGTQGYQPQHF.

The chain is built from TRBV11-2 and TRBJ1-2, with TRBD1 matching over 8 bases. From germline, CDR1 is SGHAT and CDR2 FQNNGV. The length of the CDR3 is 14 residues. Unmatched junction bases numbered 5, after V lost 5 bases and J lost 3 bases. The CDR3 protein is CASSIPDRDYGYTF. The CDR3 DNA is TGTGCCAGCAGCATTCCGGACAGGGACTATGGCTACACCTTC. Drawing the rest from reference TRBV11-2 and TRBJ1-2, the complete variable domain is EAGVAQSPRYKIIEKRQSVAFWCNPISGHATLYWYQQILGQGPKLLIQFQNNGVVDDSQLPKDRFSAERLKGVDSTLKIQPAKLEDSAVYLCASSIPDRDYGYTFGSGTRLTVV.

The chain links TRBV7-9 to TRBJ1-4, with D possibly matching TRBD1 (6 bases). The CDR3 is 15 residues long. Trimming pared 5 bases from V and 8 bases from J, leaving 18 bases between. The germline V gene encodes CDR1 SEHNR and CDR2 FQNEAQ (reference sequence). The CDR3 region has the DNA TGTGCCAGCAGCCCACCCAGGGGACATTTGGAAAAACTGTTTTTT. It translates to CASSPPRGHLEKLFF. The variable domain in full, with the rest retrieved from reference TRBV7-9 and TRBJ1-4, is DTGVSQNPRHKITKRGQNVTFRCDPISEHNRLYWYRQTLGQGPEFLTYFQNEAQLEKSRLLSDRFSAERPKGSFSTLEIQRTEQGDSAMYLCASSPPRGHLEKLFFGSGTQLSVL.

This rearrangement joins TRBV5-6 to TRBJ2-7, with D hard to call. Trimming shortened V by 2 bases and J by 7 bases, and 10 bases separated the two germline ends. This CDR3 has 12 residues. Germline-derived CDR1 and CDR2 are SGHDT and YYEEEE. The CDR3 DNA reads as TGTGCCAGCAGCTTAGGTCTTCCGGAGCAGTACTTC. Protein product: CASSLGLPEQYF.

The chain carries TRBV27 and TRBJ2-3; unclear D gene. The CDR3 has 13 amino acids. The V end lost 7 bases, the J end lost 6 bases, and 14 bases lay between the germline ends. Germline lookup yields CDR1 MNHEY and CDR2 SMNVEV (reference sequence). CDR3 in amino acids: CASTATEADTQYF. The CDR3 DNA sequence: TGTGCCAGCACGGCGACTGAGGCGGATACGCAGTATTTT.

V and J are TRBV19 and TRBJ2-7; tentative D call: TRBD1 (6 bases). The ends were cut back, 1 base at V and 3 bases at J, with 10 bases in the middle. The germline CDR1 and CDR2 sequences are LNHDA and SQIVND (reference sequence). CDR3 length equals 14 residues. CDR3 in DNA: TGTGCCAGTAGTATAGGTGGGGACAACTACGAGCAGTACTTC. Its protein product is CASSIGGDNYEQYF. The entire variable domain, with the rest obtained from reference TRBV19 and TRBJ2-7, is as follows: DGGITQSPKYLFRKEGQNVTLSCEQNLNHDAMYWYRQDPGQGLRLIYYSQIVNDFQKGDIAEGYSVSREKKESFPLTVTSAQKNPTAFYLCASSIGGDNYEQYFGPGTRLTVT.

The chain is built from TRBV2 and TRBJ1-5; 9 bases line up with TRBD1. CDR1 SNHLY and CDR2 FYNNEI come from the germline V gene. The CDR3 has 17 residues. After removal of 3 bases from V and 5 bases from J, the junction contained 11 bases not matched to a gene. The chain's CDR3 is CASSDLRDRVKDQPQHF. CDR3 DNA: TGTGCCAGCAGTGATTTGAGGGACAGGGTTAAGGATCAGCCCCAGCATTTT. Full variable domain (remainder filled in from reference TRBV2 and TRBJ1-5): EPEVTQTPSHQVTQMGQEVILRCVPISNHLYFYWYRQILGQKVEFLVSFYNNEISEKSEIFDDQFSVERPDGSNFTLKIRSTKLEDSAMYFCASSDLRDRVKDQPQHFGDGTRLSIL.

This sequence joins TRBV2 and TRBJ1-3; 8 bases are a match to TRBD1. Germline V gene data show CDR1 as SNHLY and CDR2 as FYNNEI. Unmatched junction bases numbered 5, after V lost 1 base and J lost 3 bases. CDR3 length: 16 residues. Here the CDR3 reads CASSEGQGAFGNTIYF. Here the CDR3 DNA reads TGTGCCAGCAGTGAAGGGCAGGGGGCATTTGGAAACACCATATATTTT.

This clone has only one observation. This chain joins TRBV7-2 and TRBJ2-7, with 14 nucleotides matching TRBD2. V dropped 4 bases and J dropped 5; count of bases not matched to a gene: 7. Germline V gives CDR1 SGHTA, CDR2 FQGNSA. The CDR3 contains 16 residues. The CDR3 reads CASSSPGLAGVNEQYF. The DNA of the CDR3 is TGTGCCAGCAGCTCCCCGGGACTAGCGGGAGTAAACGAGCAGTACTTC.

The gene calls are TRBV6-1 and TRBJ2-7, with D perhaps TRBD2 (5 bases). V was shortened by 5 bases and J by 2 bases, with 16 bases between the two germline ends. The CDR3 runs to 15 residues. Per the germline V gene, CDR1 is MNHNS and CDR2 is SASEGT. DNA of the CDR3: TGTGCCAGCAGTCCGGGGTGGAGCCCACCCTACGAGCAGTACTTC. This encodes CASSPGWSPPYEQYF.

The V and J genes are TRBV27 and TRBJ2-1, with 10 bases lining up with TRBD1. V lost 6 bases, J lost 7 bases, and 9 bases stayed unmatched. The CDR3 contains 15 residues. Looked up from germline, CDR1 is MNHEY and CDR2 is SMNVEV (reference sequence). The chain's CDR3 is CASSYPGTGVNEQFF. CDR3 coding DNA: TGTGCCAGCAGCTACCCGGGGACAGGGGTGAATGAGCAGTTCTTC.

The rearrangement joins TRBV6-6 to TRBJ1-5, with D unclear. The CDR3 runs 16 residues. The V and J ends lost 0 bases and 0 bases respectively, with 9 bases between them. CDR1 and CDR2 from the germline V gene are MNHNY and SVGAGI (reference sequence). CDR3: CASSYSRPNSNQPQHF. The CDR3 DNA reads TGTGCCAGCAGTTACTCGAGACCCAATAGCAATCAGCCCCAGCATTTT.

V and J are TRBV28 and TRBJ2-3; D is unresolved. Germline V gene sequence: CDR1 MDHEN, CDR2 SYDVKM. The germline V and J ends were trimmed by 9 bases and 0 bases, with 13 bases remaining between them. The CDR3 runs to 14 residues. CDR3 amino acids: CASRRVPSTDTQYF. CDR3 in DNA: TGTGCCAGTCGAAGGGTTCCTAGCACAGATACGCAGTATTTT.

V and J are TRBV27 and TRBJ2-5; 11 nucleotides match TRBD2. Germline CDR1 MNHEY, CDR2 SMNVEV (reference sequence). Losses at the gene ends were 3 bases for V and 5 bases for J; bases not matched to a gene: 11. CDR3 length: 17 residues. The CDR3: CASSLGPWTSGYETQYF. The CDR3 coding sequence is TGTGCCAGCAGTTTGGGCCCTTGGACTAGCGGGTATGAGACCCAGTACTTC.

This clone showed up just once. V and J are TRBV2 and TRBJ2-7; D uncertain. In germline, CDR1 is SNHLY, CDR2 FYNNEI. The CDR3 is made up of 11 amino acids. V dropped 7 bases and J dropped 3 bases, with 7 bases sitting between them. The CDR3 protein is CASKDGYEQYF. DNA for the CDR3: TGTGCCAGCAAGGATGGCTACGAGCAGTACTTC.

The chain employs TRBV7-8 and TRBJ2-7, with a possible D match to TRBD2 (9 bases). V lost 0 bases and J 5 bases, leaving 29 bases between the germline ends. The CDR3 length is 20 residues. CDR1 and CDR2 (germline): SGHVS, FQNEAQ. CDR3 protein: CASSLAPGTGGTSFPHEQYF. The CDR3 DNA reads as TGTGCCAGCAGCTTAGCGCCCGGGACAGGTGGGACTAGCTTTCCCCACGAGCAGTACTTC.

V is TRBV11-2 and J is TRBJ1-2, with D possibly being TRBD1 (6 bases). CDR1 and CDR2 (germline): SGHAT, FQNNGV. The CDR3 runs 14 residues. Trimming took 5 bases from V and 5 from J, leaving 15 bases between them. This chain's CDR3 is CASSPEPGAYGYTF. The CDR3 DNA is TGTGCCAGCAGCCCAGAGCCAGGGGCGTATGGCTACACCTTC. The full variable domain, its missing parts supplied by reference TRBV11-2 and TRBJ1-2, is EAGVAQSPRYKIIEKRQSVAFWCNPISGHATLYWYQQILGQGPKLLIQFQNNGVVDDSQLPKDRFSAERLKGVDSTLKIQPAKLEDSAVYLCASSPEPGAYGYTFGSGTRLTVV.

V and J are TRBV28 and TRBJ1-2, with no clear D. Germline V gives CDR1 MDHEN, CDR2 SYDVKM. V lost 6 bases, J lost 6 bases, and 11 bases lay in between. This CDR3 comprises 12 residues. The CDR3 region is CASSLDTDGYTF. The DNA of the CDR3 is TGTGCCAGCAGCCTCGACACGGATGGCTACACCTTC.

This rearrangement joins TRBV27 to TRBJ1-1; D remains unclear. Germline values: CDR1 MNHEY, CDR2 SMNVEV (reference sequence). With 4 bases removed from V and 6 bases from J, the gap between germline ends came to 12 bases. CDR3 length: 13 residues. The CDR3 DNA reads as TGTGCCAGCAGTTATACGGTCGCGGCTGAAGCTTTCTTT. Translation: CASSYTVAAEAFF.

The chain recombines TRBV7-9 with TRBJ2-7, with 7 bases identical to TRBD1. The CDR3 extends over 15 amino acids. Losses at the gene ends were 4 bases for V and 6 bases for J; bases not matched to a gene: 12. Germline CDR1 SEHNR, CDR2 FQNEAQ (reference sequence). CDR3 loop: CASSSLKTGLGEQYF. CDR3 nucleotide sequence: TGTGCCAGCAGCTCATTAAAGACAGGGTTGGGCGAGCAGTACTTC.

This clone was recorded only once. The gene calls are TRBV9 and TRBJ2-3; either TRBD1 or TRBD2 may fit D (5 bases each). CDR3 length: 16 residues. The V gene's germline CDR1 is SGDLS and CDR2 YYNGEE. V was cut by 5 bases and J by 6 bases, with 22 bases left in between. The CDR3 is CASSLSGTLSGDTQYF. DNA of the CDR3: TGTGCCAGCAGTCTATCCGGGACGCTGTCTGGGGATACGCAGTATTTT.

CDR3 bases: TGCAGCGTCAGGGGGGGATTGGGTGTCTCTGGAAACACCATATATTTT. Translated, it gives CSVRGGLGVSGNTIYF. This sequence joins TRBV29-1 and TRBJ1-3, with 7 bases fitting TRBD1. The CDR3 totals 16 residues. Germline V lookup: CDR1 SQVTM, CDR2 ANQGSEA. With 6 bases clipped from V and 0 bases from J, the junction kept 11 bases outside the gene matches.

The sample holds one count of this clone. The chain recombines TRBV27 with TRBJ2-7; D possibly matches TRBD1 or TRBD2 (5 bases each). CDR3 length equals 16 residues. Germline V gene lookup returns CDR1 MNHEY and CDR2 SMNVEV (reference sequence). V was shortened by 5 bases and J by 4 bases, with 21 bases between the two germline ends. CDR3 DNA: TGTGCCAGCAGTGTAATACGAGGGGCCCCCCTGTACGAGCAGTACTTC. Translation: CASSVIRGAPLYEQYF.

This sequence joins TRBV9 and TRBJ1-2; possibly TRBD1 for D (5 bases). The V gene's germline CDR1 is SGDLS and CDR2 YYNGEE. Trimming pared 4 bases from V and 3 bases from J, leaving 19 bases between. CDR3 length equals 16 residues. This chain's CDR3 is CASSPSGATTHYGYTF. DNA of the CDR3: TGTGCCAGCAGCCCTAGCGGGGCGACGACTCACTATGGCTACACCTTC.

Only one count was recorded for this clone. The rearrangement links TRBV7-9 to TRBJ2-2; 7 bases align to TRBD1. Germline CDR1 SEHNR, CDR2 FQNEAQ (reference sequence). The CDR3 is made up of 17 amino acids. J gave up 5 bases and V 7 bases, and 16 bases lay outside the gene matches. In DNA, the CDR3 is TGTGCCAGCACCCATACCGGACAGGTCGCCGGGACCGGGGAGCTGTTTTTT. This encodes CASTHTGQVAGTGELFF.

V usage is TRBV18 and J usage is TRBJ2-1, with TRBD1 matching over 8 bases. Germline-derived CDR1 and CDR2 are KGHSH and LQKENI. This CDR3 is 17 amino acids long. Losses at the gene ends were 2 bases for V and 5 bases for J; bases not matched to a gene: 11. In DNA form, the CDR3 reads TGTGCCAGCTCACCAAGTGACAGGGGATCCCTACACAATGAGCAGTTCTTC. Amino acids: CASSPSDRGSLHNEQFF.

The gene calls are TRBV27 and TRBJ2-1; 7 bases align to TRBD2. J was trimmed by 3 bases and V by 6 bases; bases with no gene match: 5. The CDR3 length is 14 residues. CDR1 and CDR2 (germline): MNHEY, SMNVEV (reference sequence). Here the CDR3 reads CASRIGLVYNEQFF. In DNA form, the CDR3 reads TGTGCCAGCAGGATAGGACTAGTCTACAATGAGCAGTTCTTC.

The J gene is TRBJ2-7, the V gene TRBV27, with D possibly matching TRBD2 (6 bases). Deletions cut 2 bases from V and 4 bases from J, with 18 bases between. The germline V gene encodes CDR1 MNHEY and CDR2 SMNVEV (reference sequence). CDR3 size: 16 residues. CDR3 nucleotide sequence: TGTGCCAGCAGTTTAGGGAGGACCCTAGCTGGGTACGAGCAGTACTTC. Translated: CASSLGRTLAGYEQYF.

The chain combines TRBV18 with TRBJ2-7, with D perhaps TRBD1 or TRBD2 (5 bases each). This CDR3 is built from 15 residues. Trimming shortened V by 3 bases and J by 7 bases, and 19 bases separated the two germline ends. Germline CDR1 is KGHSH and CDR2 is LQKENI. CDR3 DNA: TGTGCCAGCTCACCGCCTACTCGGGGCCTAGGTGAGCAGTACTTC. Protein sequence: CASSPPTRGLGEQYF.